Below, 18 T cell receptor beta chains from the same sample are listed, as sequenced in a study of T cells of healthy individuals. TCRdb processed the 5' RACE reads anew with MiXCR; each CDR3 protein has one entry. The top ten clones hold about 16% of a sample with 50,000 to 55,000 distinct CDR3 sequences, about 15% of them seen once. The receptor source for this set is a human donor in good health.

This clonotype has ten or more counts. The rearrangement uses TRBV28 and TRBJ2-5; 8 nucleotides line up with TRBD2. CDR3 length equals 15 residues. Germline CDR1 and CDR2: MDHEN and SYDVKM. V lost 2 bases to trimming and J lost 6 bases; unmatched junction nucleotides: 8. The CDR3 nucleotides are TGTGCCAGCAGTTTAGCGTACGGGAGGGGGAAGACCCAGTACTTC. Translation gives CASSLAYGRGKTQYF.

This clonotype was observed many times. The rearrangement joins TRBV6-1 to TRBJ2-2, with 8 bases aligning to TRBD2. Germline CDR1 is MNHNS and CDR2 is SASEGT. V lost 8 bases and J lost 4; bases outside the gene matches: 9. The CDR3 covers 15 residues. CDR3 sequence: CASGLAGGGTGELFF. As DNA, the CDR3 is TGTGCCAGCGGTTTGGCGGGAGGCGGCACCGGGGAGCTGTTTTTT.

This clonotype was detected a few times. The genes are TRBV5-1 and TRBJ1-1; TRBD1 matches at 8 bases. V lost 6 bases to trimming and J lost 11 bases; unmatched junction nucleotides: 9. This CDR3 spans 12 amino acids. Germline V lookup: CDR1 SGHRS, CDR2 YFSETQ. The CDR3 DNA reads TGCGCCAGCATTTCCGGGACAGGCTTTGCTTTCTTT. It encodes CASISGTGFAFF.

The V and J genes are TRBV19 and TRBJ1-1; 7 bases agree with TRBD1. The CDR3 spans 14 residues. Germline trimming cut 5 bases from V and 5 bases from J; bases unmatched to any gene: 8. The germline V gene encodes CDR1 LNHDA and CDR2 SQIVND (reference sequence). In nucleotides, the CDR3 is TGTGCCAGTAGTGTACAGGGGAGGGGGACTGAAGCTTTCTTT. As protein: CASSVQGRGTEAFF.

A few counts support this clonotype. The gene calls are TRBV29-1 and TRBJ1-3; D unresolved. V shed 2 bases and J shed 4 bases, with 12 bases lying between them. This CDR3 spans 14 amino acids. Germline V gene lookup returns CDR1 SQVTM and CDR2 ANQGSEA. The CDR3, as DNA: TGCAGCGTTGAAAGGTCAGGCACGGGAAACACCATATATTTT. Residues: CSVERSGTGNTIYF.

V is TRBV6-2 or TRBV6-3 and J is TRBJ2-5, with D maybe TRBD2 (5 bases). Germline V gives CDR1 MNHEY, CDR2 SVGEGT. The CDR3 has 13 amino acids. Trimming took 0 bases from V and 5 from J, leaving 7 bases between them. This chain's CDR3 is CASSYSPGETQYF. CDR3 nucleotides: TGTGCCAGCAGTTACTCACCGGGGGAGACCCAGTACTTC.

This chain links TRBV29-1 with TRBJ1-2; no firm D call. Germline lookup yields CDR1 SQVTM and CDR2 ANQGSEA. CDR3 size: 12 residues. V gave up 2 bases and J gave up 5 bases, with 9 bases separating them. CDR3 protein: CSVERVGYGYTF. The DNA of the CDR3 is TGCAGCGTTGAAAGGGTTGGGTATGGCTACACCTTC.

This clonotype occurred many times. The rearrangement uses TRBV6-6 and TRBJ2-1; D assignment may be TRBD1 or TRBD2 (5 bases each). Trimming stripped 6 bases from V and 8 bases from J, with 23 bases between. Germline V gene data show CDR1 as MNHNY and CDR2 as SVGAGI (reference sequence). The length of the CDR3 is 16 residues. The CDR3 protein is CASSLRYRDPDYEQFF. CDR3 nucleotides: TGTGCCAGCAGCTTGAGATACCGGGACCCAGACTATGAGCAGTTCTTC.

There are a few counts of this clonotype. The V and J genes are TRBV19 and TRBJ1-5, with D possibly matching TRBD1 (6 bases). Germline-derived CDR1 and CDR2 are LNHDA and SQIVND (reference sequence). The V and J ends lost 6 bases and 9 bases respectively, with 15 bases between them. This CDR3 region has 13 residues. CDR3 DNA sequence: TGTGCCAGTAGGGGGGGGCACGAGCGGCCCCAGCATTTT. This codes for CASRGGHERPQHF. Supplemented by reference TRBV19 and TRBJ1-5, the full variable domain reads DGGITQSPKYLFRKEGQNVTLSCEQNLNHDAMYWYRQDPGQGLRLIYYSQIVNDFQKGDIAEGYSVSREKKESFPLTVTSAQKNPTAFYLCASRGGHERPQHFGDGTRLSIL.

This clonotype was found many times. The rearrangement joins TRBV20-1 to TRBJ2-1; 8 nucleotides align to TRBD1. Germline-derived CDR1 and CDR2 are DFQATT and SNEGSKA (reference sequence). The V segment lost 3 bases and the J segment 6 bases; nucleotides outside the gene matches: 7. The CDR3 consists of 14 residues. The DNA of the CDR3 is TGCAGTGCTAGCTATCAGGGGGCCGGCAATGAGCAGTTCTTC. It translates to CSASYQGAGNEQFF.

This clonotype has more than one count but fewer than ten. The V gene is TRBV9, the J gene TRBJ2-7, with D perhaps given as TRBD1 or TRBD2 (5 bases each). The germline gives CDR1 SGDLS, CDR2 YYNGEE. Deletions cut 4 bases from V and 5 bases from J, with 19 bases between. The CDR3 spans 15 residues. DNA of the CDR3: TGTGCCAGCAGCCCTTTCGGGGCAGGGACGAACGAGCAGTACTTC. Translated: CASSPFGAGTNEQYF.

The rearrangement links TRBV20-1 to TRBJ2-2; maybe TRBD2 (6 bases). CDR1 is DFQATT, CDR2 SNEGSKA, per germline (reference sequence). The CDR3 sequence is 13 residues long. V gave up 5 bases and J gave up 4 bases, with 11 bases separating them. The CDR3 nucleotides read TGCAGTGCTGCCGGGACTCGCACCGGGGAGCTGTTTTTT. Translating it yields CSAAGTRTGELFF.

This clonotype was seen many times. The chain uses TRBV5-1 and TRBJ1-2; D unclear. Germline assignment: CDR1 SGHRS and CDR2 YFSETQ. This CDR3 has 12 amino acids. Deletions cut 7 bases from V and 6 bases from J, with 13 bases between. The CDR3, as DNA: TGCGCCAGCCGGGTTACAGACCATGGCTACACCTTC. Amino acids: CASRVTDHGYTF. The whole variable domain, remainder taken from reference TRBV5-1 and TRBJ1-2, is KAGVTQTPRYLIKTRGQQVTLSCSPISGHRSVSWYQQTPGQGLQFLFEYFSETQRNKGNFPGRFSGRQFSNSRSEMNVSTLELGDSALYLCASRVTDHGYTFGSGTRLTVV.

The chain joins TRBV27 to TRBJ2-7; the D is unclear. In germline, CDR1 is MNHEY, CDR2 SMNVEV (reference sequence). Deletions cut 0 bases from V and 2 bases from J, with 5 bases between. The CDR3 totals 13 residues. The CDR3 region has the DNA TGTGCCAGCAGTTTATCGGTACCCTACGAGCAGTACTTC. Amino acids: CASSLSVPYEQYF.

This clonotype was seen repeatedly, ten times or more. The genes are TRBV7-2 and TRBJ1-5; maybe TRBD1 (6 bases). The germline V gene encodes CDR1 SGHTA and CDR2 FQGNSA. V lost 4 bases and J 2 bases, leaving 18 bases between the germline ends. The CDR3 spans 17 residues. The CDR3 loop is CASSSISQGGGNQPQHF. In DNA, the CDR3 is TGTGCCAGCAGCTCGATCTCACAGGGCGGGGGCAATCAGCCCCAGCATTTT.

The table lists this clonotype with a few counts. The J gene is TRBJ2-7, the V gene TRBV6-6, with TRBD1 matching over 7 bases. This CDR3 contains 14 residues. Germline V gene sequence: CDR1 MNHNY, CDR2 SVGAGI (reference sequence). V lost 0 bases to trimming and J lost 5 bases; unmatched junction nucleotides: 4. The chain's CDR3 is CASSYSPTGDEQYF. The CDR3 DNA reads TGTGCCAGCAGTTACTCGCCCACAGGGGACGAGCAGTACTTC.

This clonotype was recorded a few times. The gene calls are TRBV6-1 and TRBJ2-3; no firm D call. Trimming cost V 7 bases and J 3 bases, with 11 bases left between them. Germline-derived CDR1 and CDR2 are MNHNS and SASEGT. CDR3 length: 13 residues. As DNA, the CDR3 is TGTGCCAGCACCGCCGAACGAACAGATACGCAGTATTTT. It translates to CASTAERTDTQYF.

As DNA, the CDR3 is TGTGCCAGCAGTTCCCTTGGACAGACGGCACCCCTCCACTTT. It yields the protein CASSSLGQTAPLHF. The chain carries TRBV6-5 and TRBJ1-6; D perhaps matches TRBD1 (6 bases). The CDR3 is 14 residues long. Trimming stripped 4 bases from V and 11 bases from J, with 15 bases between. Germline V gene data show CDR1 as MNHEY and CDR2 as SVGAGI.